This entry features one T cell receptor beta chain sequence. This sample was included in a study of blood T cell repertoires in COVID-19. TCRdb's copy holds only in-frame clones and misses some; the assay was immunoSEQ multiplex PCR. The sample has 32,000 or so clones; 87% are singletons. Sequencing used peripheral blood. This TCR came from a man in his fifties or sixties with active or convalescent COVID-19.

The CDR3 region is CASSDSIRDSSGNTIYF. The CDR3 nucleotides read TGTGCCAGCAGTGATTCGATCCGGGACAGCTCTGGAAACACCATATATTTT. The chain joins TRBV25-1 to TRBJ1-3, with 7 bases aligning to TRBD1. Trimming took 3 bases from V and 0 from J; bases not matched to a gene: 8. CDR1 is MGHDK, CDR2 SYGVNS, per germline. The CDR3 is 17 amino acids.